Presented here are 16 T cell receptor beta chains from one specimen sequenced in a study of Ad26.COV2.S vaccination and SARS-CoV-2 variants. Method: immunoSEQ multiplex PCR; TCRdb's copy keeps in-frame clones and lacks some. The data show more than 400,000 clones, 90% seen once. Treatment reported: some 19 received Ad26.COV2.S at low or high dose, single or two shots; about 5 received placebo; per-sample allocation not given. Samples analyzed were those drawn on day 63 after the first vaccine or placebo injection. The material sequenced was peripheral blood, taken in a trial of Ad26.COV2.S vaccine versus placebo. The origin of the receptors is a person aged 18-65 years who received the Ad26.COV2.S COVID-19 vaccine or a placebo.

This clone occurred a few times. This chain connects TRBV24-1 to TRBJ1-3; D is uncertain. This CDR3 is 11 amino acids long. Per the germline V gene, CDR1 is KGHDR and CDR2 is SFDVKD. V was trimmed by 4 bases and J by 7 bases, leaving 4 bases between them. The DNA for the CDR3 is TGTGCCACCAGTGACCTCAACACCATATATTTT. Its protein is CATSDLNTIYF.

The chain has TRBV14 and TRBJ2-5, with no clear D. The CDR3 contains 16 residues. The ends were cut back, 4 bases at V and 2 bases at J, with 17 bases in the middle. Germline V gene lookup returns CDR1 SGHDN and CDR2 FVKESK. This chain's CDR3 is CASSPRPRFQQETQYF. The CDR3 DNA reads TGTGCCAGCAGCCCCCGGCCCAGATTTCAACAAGAGACCCAGTACTTC.

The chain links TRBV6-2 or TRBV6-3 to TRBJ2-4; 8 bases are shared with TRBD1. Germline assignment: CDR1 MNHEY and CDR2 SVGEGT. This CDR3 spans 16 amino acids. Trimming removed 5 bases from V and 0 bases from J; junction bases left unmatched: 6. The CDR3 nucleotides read TGTGCCAGCAGTACCTGGACAGGGAGAGCCAAAAACATTCAGTACTTC. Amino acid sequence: CASSTWTGRAKNIQYF.

CDR3 DNA: TGTGCCAGCAGTGAATCTCCCACAGGGACCTCCTACGAGCAGTACTTC. The encoded protein is CASSESPTGTSYEQYF. The J gene is TRBJ2-7, the V gene TRBV6-1; tentatively, D is TRBD1 (6 bases). The V end lost 2 bases, the J end lost 0 bases, and 14 bases lay between the germline ends. The CDR3 loop spans 16 amino acids. Germline V gives CDR1 MNHNS, CDR2 SASEGT.

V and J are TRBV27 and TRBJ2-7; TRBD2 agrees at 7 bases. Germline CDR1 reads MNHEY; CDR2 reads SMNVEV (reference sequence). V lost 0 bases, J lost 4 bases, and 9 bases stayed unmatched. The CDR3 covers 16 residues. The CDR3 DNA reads TGTGCCAGCAGTTTATCTAGGCCGGGAGGAAGATACGAGCAGTACTTC. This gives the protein CASSLSRPGGRYEQYF.

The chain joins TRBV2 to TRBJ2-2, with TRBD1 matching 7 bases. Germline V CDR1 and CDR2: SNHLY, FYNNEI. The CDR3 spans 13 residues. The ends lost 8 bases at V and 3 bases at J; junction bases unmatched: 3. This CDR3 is CASSGTDTGELFF. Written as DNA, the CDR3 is TGTGCCAGCTCCGGGACAGACACCGGGGAGCTGTTTTTT.

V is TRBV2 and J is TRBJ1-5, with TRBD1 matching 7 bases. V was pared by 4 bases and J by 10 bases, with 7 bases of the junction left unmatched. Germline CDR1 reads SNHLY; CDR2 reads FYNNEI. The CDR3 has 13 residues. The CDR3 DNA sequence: TGTGCCAGCAGTGTCAGGGGGGAGCGACCCCAGCATTTT. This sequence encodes CASSVRGERPQHF.

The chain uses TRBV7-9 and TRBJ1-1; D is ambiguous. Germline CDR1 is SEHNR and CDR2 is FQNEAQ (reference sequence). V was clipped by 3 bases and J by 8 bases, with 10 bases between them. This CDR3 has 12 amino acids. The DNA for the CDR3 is TGTGCCAGCAGCTTCTCGGGTTCGGAAGCTTTCTTT. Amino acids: CASSFSGSEAFF.

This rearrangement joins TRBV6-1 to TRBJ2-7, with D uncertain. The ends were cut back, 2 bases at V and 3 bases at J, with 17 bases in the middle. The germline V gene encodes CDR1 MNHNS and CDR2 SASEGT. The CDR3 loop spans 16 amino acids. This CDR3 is CASSESRQPAFYEQYF. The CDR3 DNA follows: TGTGCCAGCAGTGAATCTCGGCAGCCGGCCTTCTACGAGCAGTACTTC.

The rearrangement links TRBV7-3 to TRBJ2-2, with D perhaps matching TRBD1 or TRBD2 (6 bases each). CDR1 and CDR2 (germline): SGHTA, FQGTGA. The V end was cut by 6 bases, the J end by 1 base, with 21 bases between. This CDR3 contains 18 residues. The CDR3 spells CASSPRGAPGRNTGELFF. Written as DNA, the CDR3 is TGTGCCAGCAGTCCAAGGGGGGCCCCCGGAAGGAACACCGGGGAGCTGTTTTTT. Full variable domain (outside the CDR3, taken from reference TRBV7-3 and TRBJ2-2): GAGVSQTPSNKVTEKGKYVELRCDPISGHTALYWYRQSLGQGPEFLIYFQGTGAADDSGLPNDRFFAVRPEGSVSTLKIQRTERGDSAVYLCASSPRGAPGRNTGELFFGEGSRLTVL.

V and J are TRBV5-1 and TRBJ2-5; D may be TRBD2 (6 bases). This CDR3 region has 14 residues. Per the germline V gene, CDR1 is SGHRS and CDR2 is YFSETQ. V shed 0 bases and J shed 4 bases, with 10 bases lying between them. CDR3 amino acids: CASSLVGSAETQYF. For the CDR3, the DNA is TGCGCCAGCAGCTTGGTCGGGAGTGCAGAGACCCAGTACTTC.

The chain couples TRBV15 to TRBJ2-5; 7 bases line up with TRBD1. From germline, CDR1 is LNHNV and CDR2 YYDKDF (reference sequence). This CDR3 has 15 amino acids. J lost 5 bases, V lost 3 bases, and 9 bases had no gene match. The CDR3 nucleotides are TGTGCCACCAGCAGGGACAGGTTTATAGGGGAGACCCAGTACTTC. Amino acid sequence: CATSRDRFIGETQYF.

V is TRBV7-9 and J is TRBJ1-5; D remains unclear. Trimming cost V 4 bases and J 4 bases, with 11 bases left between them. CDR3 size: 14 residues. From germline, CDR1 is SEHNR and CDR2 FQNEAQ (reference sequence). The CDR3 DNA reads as TGTGCCAGCAGCTCGTCTCAGGTGAATCAGCCCCAGCATTTT. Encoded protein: CASSSSQVNQPQHF.

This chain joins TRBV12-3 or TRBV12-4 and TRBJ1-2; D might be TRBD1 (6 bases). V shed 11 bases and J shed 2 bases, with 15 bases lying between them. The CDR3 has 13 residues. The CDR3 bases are TGTGCCTCTAATTACAGGGCAAACTATGGCTACACCTTC. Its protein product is CASNYRANYGYTF.

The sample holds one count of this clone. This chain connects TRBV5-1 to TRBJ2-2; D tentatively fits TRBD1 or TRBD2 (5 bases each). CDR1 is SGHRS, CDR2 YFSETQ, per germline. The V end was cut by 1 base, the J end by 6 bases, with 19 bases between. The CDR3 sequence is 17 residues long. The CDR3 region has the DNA TGCGCCAGCAGCTTGAAGCCCACCGAGAGGGGAGCCGGGGAGCTGTTTTTT. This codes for CASSLKPTERGAGELFF.

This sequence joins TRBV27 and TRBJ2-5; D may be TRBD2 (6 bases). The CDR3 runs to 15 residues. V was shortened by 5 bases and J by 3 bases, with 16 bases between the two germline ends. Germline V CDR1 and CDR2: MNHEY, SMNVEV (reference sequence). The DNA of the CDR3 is TGTGCCAGCAGTGCATGGGACTCTTCAAAAGAGACCCAGTACTTC. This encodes CASSAWDSSKETQYF.